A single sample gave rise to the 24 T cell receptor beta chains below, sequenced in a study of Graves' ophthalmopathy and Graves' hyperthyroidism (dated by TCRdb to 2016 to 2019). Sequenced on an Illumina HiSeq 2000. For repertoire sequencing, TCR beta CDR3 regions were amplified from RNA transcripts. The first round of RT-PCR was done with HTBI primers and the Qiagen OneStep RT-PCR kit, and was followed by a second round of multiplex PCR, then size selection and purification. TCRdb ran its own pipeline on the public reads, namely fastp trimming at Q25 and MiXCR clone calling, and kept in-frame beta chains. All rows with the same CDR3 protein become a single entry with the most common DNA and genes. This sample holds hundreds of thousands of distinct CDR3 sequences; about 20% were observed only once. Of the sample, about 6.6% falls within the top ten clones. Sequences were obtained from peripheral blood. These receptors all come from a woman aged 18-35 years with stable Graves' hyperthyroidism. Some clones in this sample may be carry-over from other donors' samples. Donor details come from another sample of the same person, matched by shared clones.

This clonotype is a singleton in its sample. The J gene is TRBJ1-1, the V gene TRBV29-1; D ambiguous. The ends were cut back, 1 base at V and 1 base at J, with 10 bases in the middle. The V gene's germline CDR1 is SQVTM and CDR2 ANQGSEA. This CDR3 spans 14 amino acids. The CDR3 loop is CSVEGGVENTEAFF. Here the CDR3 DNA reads TGCAGCGTTGAAGGGGGAGTGGAGAACACTGAAGCTTTCTTT.

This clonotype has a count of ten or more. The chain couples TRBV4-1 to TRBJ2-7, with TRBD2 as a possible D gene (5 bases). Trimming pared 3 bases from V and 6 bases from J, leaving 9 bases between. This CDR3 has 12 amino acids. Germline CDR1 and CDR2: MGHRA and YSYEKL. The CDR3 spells CASSQPAGEQYF. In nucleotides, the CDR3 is TGCGCCAGCAGCCAGCCGGCGGGCGAGCAGTACTTC.

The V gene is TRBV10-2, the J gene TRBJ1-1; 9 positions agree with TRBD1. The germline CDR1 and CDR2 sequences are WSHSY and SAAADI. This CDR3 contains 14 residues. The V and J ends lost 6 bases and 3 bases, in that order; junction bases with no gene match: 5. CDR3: CASSRDRAYTEAFF. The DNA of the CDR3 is TGCGCCAGCAGCCGGGACAGGGCTTACACTGAAGCTTTCTTT.

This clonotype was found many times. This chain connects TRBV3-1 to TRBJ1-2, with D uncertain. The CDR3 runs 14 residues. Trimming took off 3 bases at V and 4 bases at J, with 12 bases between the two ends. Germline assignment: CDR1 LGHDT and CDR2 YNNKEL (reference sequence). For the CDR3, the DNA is TGTGCCAGCAGCCAGACGGCCGGAACCTATGGCTACACCTTC. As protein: CASSQTAGTYGYTF.

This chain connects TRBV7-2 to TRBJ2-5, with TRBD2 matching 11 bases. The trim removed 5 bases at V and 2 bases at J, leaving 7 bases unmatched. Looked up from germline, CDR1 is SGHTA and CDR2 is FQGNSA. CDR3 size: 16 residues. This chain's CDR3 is CASSLSGGAGQETQYF. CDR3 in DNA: TGTGCCAGCAGCCTTAGCGGGGGGGCCGGACAAGAGACCCAGTACTTC.

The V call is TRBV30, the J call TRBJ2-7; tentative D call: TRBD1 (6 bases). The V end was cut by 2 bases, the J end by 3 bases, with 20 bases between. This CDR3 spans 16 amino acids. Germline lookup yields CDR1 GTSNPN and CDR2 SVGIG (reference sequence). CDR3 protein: CAWSPRKGQLGYEQYF. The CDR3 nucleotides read TGTGCCTGGAGTCCTCGAAAGGGACAACTAGGCTACGAGCAGTACTTC. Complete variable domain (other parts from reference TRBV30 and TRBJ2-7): SQTIHQWPATLVQPVGSPLSLECTVEGTSNPNLYWYRQAAGRGLQLLFYSVGIGQISSEVPQNLSASRPQDRQFILSSKKLLLSDSGFYLCAWSPRKGQLGYEQYFGPGTRLTVT.

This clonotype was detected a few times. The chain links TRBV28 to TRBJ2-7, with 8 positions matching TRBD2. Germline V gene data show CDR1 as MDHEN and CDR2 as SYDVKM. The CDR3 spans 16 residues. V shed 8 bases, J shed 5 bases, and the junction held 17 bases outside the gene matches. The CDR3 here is CASGWGRPGGLDEQYF. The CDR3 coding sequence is TGTGCCAGCGGGTGGGGGCGGCCGGGGGGGCTCGACGAGCAGTACTTC.

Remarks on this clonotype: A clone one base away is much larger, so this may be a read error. The CDR3 DNA is TGTGCCAGCAACCCCGGCGGGCGGGAGCTGTGTTTT. Protein product: CASNPGGRELCF. The chain recombines TRBV28 with TRBJ2-2; 7 nucleotides line up with TRBD2. CDR3 length: 12 amino acids. CDR1 MDHEN and CDR2 SYDVKM come from the germline V gene. Looking up the rest from reference TRBV28 and TRBJ2-2 gives the full variable domain: DVKVTQSSRYLVKRTGEKVFLECVQDMDHENMFWYRQDPGLGLRLIYFSYDVKMKEKGDIPEGYSVSREKKERFSLILESASTNQTSMYLCASNPGGRELCFGEGSRLTVL.

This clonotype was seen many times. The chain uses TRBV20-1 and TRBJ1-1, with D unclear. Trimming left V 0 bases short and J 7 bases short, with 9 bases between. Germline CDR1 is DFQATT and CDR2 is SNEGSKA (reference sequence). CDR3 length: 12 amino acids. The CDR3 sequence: CSARDVDIEAFF. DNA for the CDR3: TGCAGTGCTAGAGACGTTGACATTGAAGCTTTCTTT.

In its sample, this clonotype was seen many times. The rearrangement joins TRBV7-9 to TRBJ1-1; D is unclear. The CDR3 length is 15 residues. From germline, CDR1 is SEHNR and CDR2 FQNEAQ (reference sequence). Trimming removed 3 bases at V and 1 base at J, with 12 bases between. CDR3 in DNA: TGTGCCAGCAGCTTGTCTTGGGAGACGAACACTGAAGCTTTCTTT. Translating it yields CASSLSWETNTEAFF.

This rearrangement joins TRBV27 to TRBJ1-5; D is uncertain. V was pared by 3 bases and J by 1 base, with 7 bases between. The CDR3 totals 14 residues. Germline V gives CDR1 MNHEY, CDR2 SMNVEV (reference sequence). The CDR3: CASSLVESNQPQHF. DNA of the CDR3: TGTGCCAGCAGTTTGGTAGAAAGCAATCAGCCCCAGCATTTT.

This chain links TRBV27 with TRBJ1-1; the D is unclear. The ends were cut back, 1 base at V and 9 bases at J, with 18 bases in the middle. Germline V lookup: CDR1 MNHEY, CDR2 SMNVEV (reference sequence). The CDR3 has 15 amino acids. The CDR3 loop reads CASSLWARATSQAFF. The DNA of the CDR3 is TGTGCCAGCAGTTTATGGGCTCGGGCAACGTCCCAAGCTTTCTTT.

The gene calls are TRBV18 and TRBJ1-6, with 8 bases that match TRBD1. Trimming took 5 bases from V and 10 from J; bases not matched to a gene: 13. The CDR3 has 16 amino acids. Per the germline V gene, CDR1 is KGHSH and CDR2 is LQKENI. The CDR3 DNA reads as TGTGCCAGCTCAGACCGATCGACAGGGGCGGGCTCACCCCTCCACTTT. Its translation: CASSDRSTGAGSPLHF. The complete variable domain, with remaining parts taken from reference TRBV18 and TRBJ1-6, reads NAGVMQNPRHLVRRRGQEARLRCSPMKGHSHVYWYRQLPEEGLKFMVYLQKENIIDESGMPKERFSAEFPKEGPSILRIQQVVRGDSAAYFCASSDRSTGAGSPLHFGNGTRLTVT.

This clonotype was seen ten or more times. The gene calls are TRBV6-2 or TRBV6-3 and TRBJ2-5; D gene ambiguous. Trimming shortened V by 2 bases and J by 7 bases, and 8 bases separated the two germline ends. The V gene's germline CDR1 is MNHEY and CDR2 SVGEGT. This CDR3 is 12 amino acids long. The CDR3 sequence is CASSYTAGTQYF. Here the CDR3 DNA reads TGTGCCAGCAGTTACACTGCCGGGACCCAGTACTTC.

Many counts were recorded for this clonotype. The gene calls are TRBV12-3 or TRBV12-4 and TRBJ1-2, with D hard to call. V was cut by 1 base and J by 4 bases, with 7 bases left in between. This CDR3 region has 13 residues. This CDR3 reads CASSLGVSYGYTF. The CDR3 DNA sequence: TGTGCCAGCAGTTTAGGCGTTTCCTATGGCTACACCTTC.

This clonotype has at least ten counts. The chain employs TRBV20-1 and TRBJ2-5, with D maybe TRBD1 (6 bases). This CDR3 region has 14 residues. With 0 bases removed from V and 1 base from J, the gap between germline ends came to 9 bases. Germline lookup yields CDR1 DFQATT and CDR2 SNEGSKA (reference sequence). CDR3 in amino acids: CSAREWGRQETQYF. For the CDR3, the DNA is TGCAGTGCTAGAGAATGGGGGCGCCAAGAGACCCAGTACTTC.

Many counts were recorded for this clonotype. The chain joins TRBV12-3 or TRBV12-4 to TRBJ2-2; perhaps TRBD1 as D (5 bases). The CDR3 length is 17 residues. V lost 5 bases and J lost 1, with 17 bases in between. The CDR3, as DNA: TGTGCCAGCAGTGGCTCACCAGGGTCATGGAACACCGGGGAGCTGTTTTTT. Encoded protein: CASSGSPGSWNTGELFF.

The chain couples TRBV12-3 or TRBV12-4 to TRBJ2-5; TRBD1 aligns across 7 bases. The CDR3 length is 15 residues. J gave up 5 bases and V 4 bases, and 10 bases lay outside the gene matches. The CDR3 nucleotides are TGTGCCAGCAGTTCCAACCCGACAGGGACCGAGACCCAGTACTTC. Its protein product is CASSSNPTGTETQYF.

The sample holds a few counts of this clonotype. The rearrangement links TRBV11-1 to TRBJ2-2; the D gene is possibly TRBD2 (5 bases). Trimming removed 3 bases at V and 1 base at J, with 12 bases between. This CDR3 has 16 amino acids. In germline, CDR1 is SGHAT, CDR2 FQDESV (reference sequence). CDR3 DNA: TGTGCCAGCAGCTTGCTTAGCGACCTGAACACCGGGGAGCTGTTTTTT. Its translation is CASSLLSDLNTGELFF.

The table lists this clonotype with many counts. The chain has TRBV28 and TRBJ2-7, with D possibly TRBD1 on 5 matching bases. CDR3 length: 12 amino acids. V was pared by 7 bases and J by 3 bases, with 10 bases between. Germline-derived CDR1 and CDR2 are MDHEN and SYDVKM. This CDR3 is CASMDMSYEQYF. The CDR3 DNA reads TGTGCCAGCATGGACATGAGCTACGAGCAGTACTTC.

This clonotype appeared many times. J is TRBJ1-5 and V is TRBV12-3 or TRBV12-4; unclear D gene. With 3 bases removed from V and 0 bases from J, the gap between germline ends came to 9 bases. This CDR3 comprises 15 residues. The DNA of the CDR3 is TGTGCCAGCAGTTTTAAACAGCTTAGCAATCAGCCCCAGCATTTT. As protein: CASSFKQLSNQPQHF.

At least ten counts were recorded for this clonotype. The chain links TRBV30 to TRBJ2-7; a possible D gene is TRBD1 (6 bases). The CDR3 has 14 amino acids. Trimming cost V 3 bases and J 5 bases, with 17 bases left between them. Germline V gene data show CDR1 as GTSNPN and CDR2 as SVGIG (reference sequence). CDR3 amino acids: CAWRRQDGAHEQYF. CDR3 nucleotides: TGTGCCTGGAGGAGACAGGACGGTGCCCACGAGCAGTACTTC.

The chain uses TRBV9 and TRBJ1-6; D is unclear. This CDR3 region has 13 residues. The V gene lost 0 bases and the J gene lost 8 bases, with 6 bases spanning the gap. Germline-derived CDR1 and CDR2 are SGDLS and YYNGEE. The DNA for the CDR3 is TGTGCCAGCAGCGTAGAACAGTATTCACCCCTCCACTTT. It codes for CASSVEQYSPLHF.

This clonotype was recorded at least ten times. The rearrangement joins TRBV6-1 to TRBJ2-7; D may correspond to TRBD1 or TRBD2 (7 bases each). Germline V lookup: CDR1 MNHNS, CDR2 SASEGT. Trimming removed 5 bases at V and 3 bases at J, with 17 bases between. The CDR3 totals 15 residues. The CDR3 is CASSPGGGISYEQYF. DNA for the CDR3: TGTGCCAGCAGTCCAGGGGGGGGCATTAGCTACGAGCAGTACTTC.